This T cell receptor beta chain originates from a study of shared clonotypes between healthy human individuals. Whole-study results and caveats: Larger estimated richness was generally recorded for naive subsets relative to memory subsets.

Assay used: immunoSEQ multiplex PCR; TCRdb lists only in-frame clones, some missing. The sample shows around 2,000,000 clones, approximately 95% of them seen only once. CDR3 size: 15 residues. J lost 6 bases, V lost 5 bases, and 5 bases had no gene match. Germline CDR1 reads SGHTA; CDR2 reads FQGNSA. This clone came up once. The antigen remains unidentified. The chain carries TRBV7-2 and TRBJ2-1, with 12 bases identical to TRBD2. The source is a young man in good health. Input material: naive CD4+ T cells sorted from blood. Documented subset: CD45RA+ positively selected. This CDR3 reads CASSGLAGSINEQFF. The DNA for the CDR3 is TGTGCCAGCAGCGGACTAGCGGGATCGATCAATGAGCAGTTCTTC. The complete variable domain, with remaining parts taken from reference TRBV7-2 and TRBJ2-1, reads GAGVSQSPSNKVTEKGKDVELRCDPISGHTALYWYRQSLGQGLEFLIYFQGNSAPDKSGLPSDRFSAERTGGSVSTLTIQRTQQEDSAVYLCASSGLAGSINEQFFGPGTRLTVL.